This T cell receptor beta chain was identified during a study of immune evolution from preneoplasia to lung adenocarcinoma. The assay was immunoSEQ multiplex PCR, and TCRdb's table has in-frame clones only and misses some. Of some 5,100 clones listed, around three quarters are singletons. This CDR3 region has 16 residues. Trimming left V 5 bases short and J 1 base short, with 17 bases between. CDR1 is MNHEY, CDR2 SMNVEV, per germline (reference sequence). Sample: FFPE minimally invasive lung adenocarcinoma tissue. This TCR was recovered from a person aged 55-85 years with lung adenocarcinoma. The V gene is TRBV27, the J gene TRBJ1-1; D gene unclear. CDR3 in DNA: TGTGCCAGCAGTCCAGGCAAGGGAGGGCCGAACACTGAAGCTTTCTTT. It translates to CASSPGKGGPNTEAFF.